The sequence of this T cell receptor (beta chain) was determined in a study of blood T cell repertoires in COVID-19. In the study overall: The origin of the acute and convalescent COVID-19 samples was the United States, Italy and Spain. Sources were T cells, B-cell-depleted T cells, or PBMCs; the material itself was cDNA or gDNA.

As handled by the study authors: It was from reference gene primer amplification that nucleated cell counts were estimated. Some clones are missing from TCRdb's copy, which holds only in-frame ones; the method was immunoSEQ multiplex PCR. The D gene and trimming were derived from the DNA, and the V and J assignments and clone size from that table. The sample has about 200,000 clones, 84% seen once. From germline, CDR1 is ENHRY and CDR2 SYGVKD. The CDR3 spans 13 residues. Deletions cut 4 bases from V and 2 bases from J, with 8 bases between. The specimen was peripheral blood. The chain employs TRBV10-3 and TRBJ2-5; D is ambiguous. The clonotype originates from a human donor in a cohort sampled during active COVID-19. The CDR3 region has the DNA TGTGCCATCAGTGCGTCTACTCAAGAGACCCAGTACTTC. Translated, it gives CAISASTQETQYF.